One sample yielded the 18 T cell receptor beta chains listed below, sequenced in a study of T cell repertoires in cytomegalovirus infection. TCRdb analysed the reads with MiXCR anew, one entry per CDR3 protein. The sample contains approximately 500,000 distinct CDR3 sequences, 16% of which appear only once. The sequenced sample consisted of CD8+ T cells from PBMCs. The receptor set was obtained from a human donor in good health (CMV status not recorded). Some clones in this sample may be carry-over from other donors' samples.

V is TRBV6-1 and J is TRBJ1-5; D is unresolved. Trimming shortened V by 3 bases and J by 6 bases, and 6 bases separated the two germline ends. The V gene's germline CDR1 is MNHNS and CDR2 SASEGT. This CDR3 comprises 12 residues. CDR3 nucleotide sequence: TGTGCCAGCAGTGATGAGGGTCAGCCCCAGCATTTT. It codes for CASSDEGQPQHF.

This clonotype occurred many times. The chain combines TRBV6-5 with TRBJ1-1; no definite D call. The CDR3 runs 14 residues. V gave up 1 base and J gave up 8 bases, with 14 bases separating them. Germline CDR1 is MNHEY and CDR2 is SVGAGI. The CDR3 reads CASSYYLRAEEAFF. CDR3 DNA sequence: TGTGCCAGCAGTTACTACCTGCGGGCTGAGGAAGCTTTCTTT.

This clonotype was detected ten times or more. The chain combines TRBV6-1 with TRBJ2-1; 8 bases line up with TRBD1. Germline trimming cut 5 bases from V and 0 bases from J; bases unmatched to any gene: 3. The CDR3 has 15 residues. Germline assignment: CDR1 MNHNS and CDR2 SASEGT. The CDR3 DNA sequence: TGTGCCAGCAGTCCGGACAGGGCCTCCTACAATGAGCAGTTCTTC. This sequence encodes CASSPDRASYNEQFF.

This clonotype was observed many times. The V and J genes are TRBV7-3 and TRBJ2-1; TRBD2 agrees at 7 bases. V was pared by 4 bases and J by 4 bases, with 4 bases of the junction left unmatched. CDR1 and CDR2 (germline): SGHTA, FQGTGA. The length of the CDR3 is 14 residues. CDR3 nucleotides: TGTGCCAGCAGCTGGGGGGGTGATTACAATGAGCAGTTCTTC. Translation gives CASSWGGDYNEQFF.

The CDR3 DNA follows: TGTGCCAGCGTTACTAGGGGGCTAGGAAACACCATATATTTT. Amino acids: CASVTRGLGNTIYF. The chain joins TRBV2 to TRBJ1-3, with 7 bases that match TRBD1. The germline gives CDR1 SNHLY, CDR2 FYNNEI. The CDR3 has 14 residues. Trimming at V came to 8 bases and at J to 4 bases, leaving 8 bases not matched to a gene.

This clonotype was counted at least ten times. The gene calls are TRBV7-8 and TRBJ1-1; no clear D. The ends were cut back, 1 base at V and 3 bases at J, with 9 bases in the middle. The CDR3 totals 14 residues. The germline gives CDR1 SGHVS, CDR2 FQNEAQ. The CDR3 DNA follows: TGTGCCAGCAGCTTAGAAGAGGGAGACACTGAAGCTTTCTTT. Protein: CASSLEEGDTEAFF.

This clonotype was found a few times. The rearrangement joins TRBV20-1 to TRBJ2-7; D is uncertain. CDR3 length equals 12 residues. Germline V gene data show CDR1 as DFQATT and CDR2 as SNEGSKA (reference sequence). V dropped 5 bases and J dropped 7 bases, with 15 bases sitting between them. CDR3 coding DNA: TGCAGTGCTCCCCTGGGTAGGTGGGAGCAGTACTTC. It codes for CSAPLGRWEQYF.

In this sample, this clonotype turned up a few times. The germline gene is not matched at one end of the junction; a read error may be the cause. This chain uses TRBV5-1 with TRBJ2-2; 7 nucleotides line up with TRBD1. The CDR3 runs to 15 residues. From germline, CDR1 is SGHRS and CDR2 YFSETQ. CDR3 residues: CASSLRTGGTGELFF. CDR3 nucleotides: TGTGCCAGCAGCTTAAGGACAGGAGGTACCGGGGAGCTGTTTTTT.

This clonotype was recorded a few times. The rearrangement uses TRBV5-1 and TRBJ2-1; 10 bases are a match to TRBD2. The junction had 2 bases not matched to a gene; V was cut back by 1 base and J by 4 bases. Germline V gene sequence: CDR1 SGHRS, CDR2 YFSETQ. This CDR3 has 15 amino acids. CDR3 nucleotides: TGCGCCAGCAGCTTGCCTAGCGGGAGATACAATGAGCAGTTCTTC. Its protein is CASSLPSGRYNEQFF. Full variable domain (missing parts from reference TRBV5-1 and TRBJ2-1): KAGVTQTPRYLIKTRGQQVTLSCSPISGHRSVSWYQQTPGQGLQFLFEYFSETQRNKGNFPGRFSGRQFSNSRSEMNVSTLELGDSALYLCASSLPSGRYNEQFFGPGTRLTVL.

The chain recombines TRBV27 with TRBJ2-7, with D possibly TRBD2 on 5 matching bases. CDR3 size: 15 residues. Trimming removed 0 bases at V and 4 bases at J, with 13 bases between. CDR1 MNHEY and CDR2 SMNVEV come from the germline V gene (reference sequence). CDR3 sequence (DNA): TGTGCCAGCAGTTTATCCAGAAGCGGTTTATACGAGCAGTACTTC. Amino acids: CASSLSRSGLYEQYF.

In this sample, this clonotype turned up many times. The chain combines TRBV7-3 with TRBJ2-3, with 9 positions matching TRBD2. Germline CDR1 is SGHTA and CDR2 is FQGTGA. This CDR3 has 16 amino acids. V lost 6 bases and J lost 0; bases outside the gene matches: 7. The CDR3 DNA sequence: TGTGCCAGCAGAGCGGGGGGTACGCCTAGCACAGATACGCAGTATTTT. It translates to CASRAGGTPSTDTQYF.

This clonotype was counted many times. The V gene is TRBV7-6, the J gene TRBJ2-3; D not resolved. V lost 3 bases and J 2 bases, leaving 9 bases between the germline ends. This CDR3 has 14 residues. CDR1 and CDR2 from the germline V gene are SGHVS and FNYEAQ. The CDR3 sequence is CASSFWEATDTQYF. For the CDR3, the DNA is TGTGCCAGCAGCTTTTGGGAAGCCACAGATACGCAGTATTTT. Full variable domain (missing parts from reference TRBV7-6 and TRBJ2-3): GAGVSQSPRYKVTKRGQDVALRCDPISGHVSLYWYRQALGQGPEFLTYFNYEAQQDKSGLPNDRFSAERPEGSISTLTIQRTEQRDSAMYRCASSFWEATDTQYFGPGTRLTVL.

This clonotype has ten or more counts. The chain is built from TRBV6-1 and TRBJ2-7; the D call may be TRBD1 or TRBD2 (6 bases each). CDR1 is MNHNS and CDR2 is SASEGT in the germline V gene. This CDR3 is 13 amino acids long. Between the trimmed V and J ends, which lost 3 bases and 6 bases, there was a span of 12 bases. CDR3 in DNA: TGTGCCAGCAGTGACACGGGGGCCGGCGAGCAGTACTTC. It specifies CASSDTGAGEQYF.

The CDR3 region has the DNA TGTGCCAGCAGCTTTACTCCCGGGGAGCTGTTTTTT. Translation gives CASSFTPGELFF. The rearrangement uses TRBV11-3 and TRBJ2-2; no clear D. The germline CDR1 and CDR2 sequences are SGHNT and YENEEA. The CDR3 has 12 amino acids. V lost 3 bases and J 6 bases, leaving 5 bases between the germline ends.

In its sample, this clonotype was seen a few times. The chain links TRBV15 to TRBJ1-5; perhaps TRBD1 as D (5 bases). Germline loops: CDR1 LNHNV, CDR2 YYDKDF (reference sequence). The CDR3 consists of 15 residues. V lost 0 bases to trimming and J lost 7 bases, with 13 bases between them. In DNA form, the CDR3 reads TGTGCCACCAGCAGAGATAGAGGGGTTGGACAGCCCCAGCATTTT. Translating gives CATSRDRGVGQPQHF.

V gene TRBV19 combines with J gene TRBJ2-7, with 7 nucleotides matching TRBD2. The CDR3 consists of 17 residues. Germline CDR1 and CDR2: LNHDA and SQIVND (reference sequence). The J segment lost 1 base and the V segment lost 4 bases, leaving 13 bases of the junction unmatched. For the CDR3, the DNA is TGTGCCAGTAGTACCGCCACGGGGGGAGTGCGGTCCTACGAGCAGTACTTC. It translates to CASSTATGGVRSYEQYF. The variable domain in full, completed from reference TRBV19 and TRBJ2-7, reads DGGITQSPKYLFRKEGQNVTLSCEQNLNHDAMYWYRQDPGQGLRLIYYSQIVNDFQKGDIAEGYSVSREKKESFPLTVTSAQKNPTAFYLCASSTATGGVRSYEQYFGPGTRLTVT.

As for this clonotype: One end of the junction fails to match germline, which may point to a read error. The rearrangement joins TRBV6-6 to TRBJ2-5; weak D call: TRBD1 (6 bases). This CDR3 has 15 amino acids. The germline V gene encodes CDR1 MNHNY and CDR2 SVGAGI (reference sequence). This chain's CDR3 is CARSYSGTRGETQYF. The CDR3 nucleotides read TGTGCCAGAAGTTACTCGGGCACTAGGGGGGAGACCCAGTACTTC.

There are a few counts of this clonotype. The chain has TRBV6-1 and TRBJ2-7; TRBD1 is a possible D gene (6 bases). Deletions cut 5 bases from V and 4 bases from J, with 18 bases between. Looked up from germline, CDR1 is MNHNS and CDR2 is SASEGT. The CDR3 extends over 15 amino acids. The CDR3 coding sequence is TGTGCCAGCAGTCCCTTGGGGGCCCTAAGATACGAGCAGTACTTC. Its protein product is CASSPLGALRYEQYF.